At least ten counts were recorded for the clone carrying this TCR beta chain. Trimming cost V 6 bases and J 8 bases; bases outside gene matches: 9. CDR1 is DFQATT, CDR2 SNEGSKA, per germline (reference sequence). This CDR3 contains 13 residues. The data are from a study of CD8 T cells in ankylosing spondylitis. TCRdb re-called the 5' RACE reads with MiXCR, one entry per CDR3 protein. Of some 38,000 distinct CDR3 sequences listed, approximately 10% are singletons. The chain employs TRBV20-1 and TRBJ1-4; 7 bases fit TRBD1. Sequenced material: blood, either unsorted or a sorted T cell fraction (not recorded which). This receptor was identified in a male donor with ankylosing spondylitis or in good health (not recorded which). The CDR3 loop is CSAGDRAREKLFF. CDR3 DNA sequence: TGCAGTGCAGGAGACAGGGCTCGCGAAAAACTGTTTTTT.